The T cell receptor beta chain described here comes from a study of blood T cell repertoires in COVID-19. Across the whole study: PBMCs, B-cell-depleted T cells, or T cells were the source of the cDNA or gDNA that made up the material.

In terms of age and location, participants ranged from roughly 18 to 95 years and lived in under 30 US areas. The repertoire was sequenced with immunoSEQ multiplex PCR; TCRdb's copy has only in-frame clones and lacks some. The sample includes about 160,000 clones, around 85% of them seen just once. Germline V CDR1 and CDR2: SGHNT, YYREEE (reference sequence). With 4 bases clipped from V and 6 bases from J, the junction kept 11 bases outside the gene matches. The CDR3 extends over 15 amino acids. The sample was PBMCs or T cells enriched from blood (not recorded which). This TCR was sampled from a woman aged 40-49 years with acute COVID-19. The chain combines TRBV5-4 with TRBJ1-2; 8 nucleotides agree with TRBD1. The CDR3 is CASSSGTGGRDGYTF. The CDR3 bases are TGTGCCAGCAGCAGCGGGACAGGTGGACGGGATGGCTACACCTTC.